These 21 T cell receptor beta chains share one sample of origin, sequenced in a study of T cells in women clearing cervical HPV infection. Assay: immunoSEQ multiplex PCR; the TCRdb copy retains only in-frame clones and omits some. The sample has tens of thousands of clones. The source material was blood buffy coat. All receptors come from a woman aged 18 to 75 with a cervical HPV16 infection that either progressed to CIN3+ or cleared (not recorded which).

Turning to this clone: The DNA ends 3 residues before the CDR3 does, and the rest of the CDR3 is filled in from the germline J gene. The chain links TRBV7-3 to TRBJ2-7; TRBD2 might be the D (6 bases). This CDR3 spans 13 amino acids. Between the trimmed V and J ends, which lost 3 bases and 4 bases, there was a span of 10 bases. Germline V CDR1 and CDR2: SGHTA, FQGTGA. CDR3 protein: CASSFGRGYEQYF. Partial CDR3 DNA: TGTGCCAGCAGCTTTGGGCGGGGTTACGAG. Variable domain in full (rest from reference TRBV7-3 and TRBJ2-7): GAGVSQTPSNKVTEKGKYVELRCDPISGHTALYWYRQSLGQGPEFLIYFQGTGAADDSGLPNDRFFAVRPEGSVSTLKIQRTERGDSAVYLCASSFGRGYEQYFGPGTRLTVT.

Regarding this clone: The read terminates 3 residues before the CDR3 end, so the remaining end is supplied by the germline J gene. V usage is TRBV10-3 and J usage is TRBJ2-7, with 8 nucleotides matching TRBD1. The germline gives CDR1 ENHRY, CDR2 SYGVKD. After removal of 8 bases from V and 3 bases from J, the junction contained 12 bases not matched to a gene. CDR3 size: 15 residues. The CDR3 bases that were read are TGTGCCATCCGAGGTACCGGGACAGGCATCTACGAG. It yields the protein CAIRGTGTGIYE. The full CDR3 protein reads CAIRGTGTGIYEQYF.

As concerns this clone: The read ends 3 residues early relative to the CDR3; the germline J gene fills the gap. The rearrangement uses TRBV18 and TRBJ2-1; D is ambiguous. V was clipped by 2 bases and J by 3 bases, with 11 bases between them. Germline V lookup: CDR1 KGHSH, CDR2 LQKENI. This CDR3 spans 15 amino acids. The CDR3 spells CASSPGRDSYNEQFF. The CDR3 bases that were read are TGTGCCAGCTCACCAGGTCGAGATAGCTACAATGAG.

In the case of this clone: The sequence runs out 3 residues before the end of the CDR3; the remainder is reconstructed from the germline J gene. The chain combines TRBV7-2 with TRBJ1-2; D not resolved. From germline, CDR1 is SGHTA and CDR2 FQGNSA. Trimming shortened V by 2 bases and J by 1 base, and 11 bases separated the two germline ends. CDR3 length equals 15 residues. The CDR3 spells CASSLTTGVNYGYTF. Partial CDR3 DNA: TGTGCCAGCAGCTTAACGACCGGGGTTAACTATGGC.

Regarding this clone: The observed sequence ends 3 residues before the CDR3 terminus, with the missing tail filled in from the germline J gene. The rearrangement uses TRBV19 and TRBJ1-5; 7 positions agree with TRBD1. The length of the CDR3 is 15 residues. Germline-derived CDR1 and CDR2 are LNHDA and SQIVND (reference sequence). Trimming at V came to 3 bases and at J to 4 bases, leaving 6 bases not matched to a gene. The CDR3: CASSIQGGENQPQHF. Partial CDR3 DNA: TGTGCCAGTAGTATTCAAGGGGGCGAGAATCAGCCC.

The sequenced part of the CDR3 DNA is TGTGCCAGCTCACCAAATGCTGGACTAGCGGTGAGCTCCTACAATGAG. Amino acid sequence: CASSPNAGLAVSSYNE. The entire CDR3 reads CASSPNAGLAVSSYNEQFF. This chain uses TRBV18 with TRBJ2-1; 10 bases map to TRBD2. Sequencing ends 3 residues short of the CDR3 end; the germline J gene provides the rest. With V trimmed by 2 bases and J by 0 bases, 10 bases remained unmatched. Per germline, CDR1 KGHSH and CDR2 LQKENI. The CDR3 sequence is 19 residues long.

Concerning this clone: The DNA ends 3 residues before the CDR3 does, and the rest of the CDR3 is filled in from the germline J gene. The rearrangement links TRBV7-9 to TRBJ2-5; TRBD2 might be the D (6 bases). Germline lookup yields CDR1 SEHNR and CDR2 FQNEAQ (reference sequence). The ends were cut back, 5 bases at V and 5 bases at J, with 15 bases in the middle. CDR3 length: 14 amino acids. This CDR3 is CASSQVGGPETQYF. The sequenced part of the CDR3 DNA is TGTGCCAGCAGCCAAGTCGGGGGACCGGAGACC.

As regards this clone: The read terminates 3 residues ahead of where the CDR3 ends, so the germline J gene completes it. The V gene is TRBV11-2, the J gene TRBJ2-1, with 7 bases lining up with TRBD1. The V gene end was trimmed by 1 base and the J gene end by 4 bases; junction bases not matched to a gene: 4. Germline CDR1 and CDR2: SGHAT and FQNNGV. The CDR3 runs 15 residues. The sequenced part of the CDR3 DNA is TGTGCCAGCAGCTTAGGGGGGACAGTATACAATGAG. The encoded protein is CASSLGGTVYNE. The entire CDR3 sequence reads CASSLGGTVYNEQFF.

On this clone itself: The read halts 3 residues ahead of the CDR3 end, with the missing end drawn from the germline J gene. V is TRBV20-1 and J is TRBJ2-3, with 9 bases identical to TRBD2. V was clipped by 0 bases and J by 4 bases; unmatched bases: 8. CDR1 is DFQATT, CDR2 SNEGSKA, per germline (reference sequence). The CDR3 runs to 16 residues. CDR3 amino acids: CSARDPGGGVPDTQYF. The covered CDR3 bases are TGCAGTGCTAGAGATCCTGGCGGGGGGGTACCAGATACG.

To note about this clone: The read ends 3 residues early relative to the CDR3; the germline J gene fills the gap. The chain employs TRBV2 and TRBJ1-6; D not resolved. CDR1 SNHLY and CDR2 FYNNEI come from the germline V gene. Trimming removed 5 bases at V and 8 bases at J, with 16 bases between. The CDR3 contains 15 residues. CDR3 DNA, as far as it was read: TGTGCCAGCAGTACCCACCCTCAGGTGGATTCACCC. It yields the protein CASSTHPQVDSP. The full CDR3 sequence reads CASSTHPQVDSPLHF.

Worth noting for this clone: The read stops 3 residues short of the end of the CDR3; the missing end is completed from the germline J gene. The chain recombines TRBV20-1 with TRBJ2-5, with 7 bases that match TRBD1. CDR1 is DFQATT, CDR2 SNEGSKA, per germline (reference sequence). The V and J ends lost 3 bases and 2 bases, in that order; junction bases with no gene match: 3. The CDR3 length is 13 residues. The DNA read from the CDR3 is TGCAGTGCTAGGGAGACAGGGCAAGAGACC. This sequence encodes CSARETGQET. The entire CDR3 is CSARETGQETQYF.

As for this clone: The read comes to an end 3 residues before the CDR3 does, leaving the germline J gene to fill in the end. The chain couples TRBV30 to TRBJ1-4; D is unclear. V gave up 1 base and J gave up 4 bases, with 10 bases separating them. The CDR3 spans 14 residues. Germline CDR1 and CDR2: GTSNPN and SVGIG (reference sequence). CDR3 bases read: TGTGCCTGGAGTGGAGGCAGTTTTAATGAAAAA. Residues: CAWSGGSFNEK. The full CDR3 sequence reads CAWSGGSFNEKLFF.

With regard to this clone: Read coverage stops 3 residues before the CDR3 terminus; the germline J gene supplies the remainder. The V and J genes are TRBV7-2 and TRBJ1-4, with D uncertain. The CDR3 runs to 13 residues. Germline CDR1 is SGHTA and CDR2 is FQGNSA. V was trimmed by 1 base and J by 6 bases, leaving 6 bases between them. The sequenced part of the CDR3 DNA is TGTGCCAGCAGCTTAGGAGGGTATGAAAAA. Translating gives CASSLGGYEK. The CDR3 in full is CASSLGGYEKLFF.

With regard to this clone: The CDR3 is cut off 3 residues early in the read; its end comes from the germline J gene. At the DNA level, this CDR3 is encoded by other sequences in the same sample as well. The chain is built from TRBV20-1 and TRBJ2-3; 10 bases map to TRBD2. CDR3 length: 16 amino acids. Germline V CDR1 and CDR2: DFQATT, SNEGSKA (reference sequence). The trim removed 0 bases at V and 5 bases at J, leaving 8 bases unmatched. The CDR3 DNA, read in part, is TGCAGTGCTAGAGATCGCCTAGCGGGGGTGAGAGATACG. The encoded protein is CSARDRLAGVRDT. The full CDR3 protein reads CSARDRLAGVRDTQYF.

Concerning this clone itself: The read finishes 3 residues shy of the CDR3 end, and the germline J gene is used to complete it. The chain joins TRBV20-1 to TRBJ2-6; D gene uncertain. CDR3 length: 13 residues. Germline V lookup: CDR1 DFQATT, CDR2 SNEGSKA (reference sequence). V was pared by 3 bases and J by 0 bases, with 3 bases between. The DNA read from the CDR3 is TGCAGTGCTAGCCTCTCTGGGGCCAACGTC. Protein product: CSASLSGANV. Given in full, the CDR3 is CSASLSGANVLTF.

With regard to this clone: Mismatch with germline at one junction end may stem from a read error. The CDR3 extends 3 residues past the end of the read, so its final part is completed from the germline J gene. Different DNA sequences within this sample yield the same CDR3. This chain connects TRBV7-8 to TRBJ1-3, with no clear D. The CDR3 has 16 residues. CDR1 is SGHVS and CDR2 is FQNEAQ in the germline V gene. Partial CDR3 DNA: TGTGCCAGCAGCTTAGGACTTGATTACTCTGGAAACACG. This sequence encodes CASSLGLDYSGNT. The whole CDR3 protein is CASSLGLDYSGNTIYF.

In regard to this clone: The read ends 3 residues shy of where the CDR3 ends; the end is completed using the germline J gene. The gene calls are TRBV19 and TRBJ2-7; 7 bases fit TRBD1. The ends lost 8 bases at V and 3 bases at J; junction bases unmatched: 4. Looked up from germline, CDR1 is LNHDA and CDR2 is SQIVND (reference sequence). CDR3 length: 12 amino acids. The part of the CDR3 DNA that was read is TGTGCCAGTGGGGACAGATACTACGAG. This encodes CASGDRYYE. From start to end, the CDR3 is CASGDRYYEQYF.

The CDR3 region is CASSIGTGNYEQYF. The CDR3 DNA, read in part, is TGTGCCAGTAGTATAGGGACAGGGAACTACGAG. The J gene is TRBJ2-7, the V gene TRBV19; 8 bases are a match to TRBD1. Coverage ceases 3 residues before the CDR3 finishes, and the germline J gene fills in the end. Per germline, CDR1 LNHDA and CDR2 SQIVND (reference sequence). Trimming removed 1 base from V and 3 bases from J; junction bases left unmatched: 2. The CDR3 consists of 14 residues.

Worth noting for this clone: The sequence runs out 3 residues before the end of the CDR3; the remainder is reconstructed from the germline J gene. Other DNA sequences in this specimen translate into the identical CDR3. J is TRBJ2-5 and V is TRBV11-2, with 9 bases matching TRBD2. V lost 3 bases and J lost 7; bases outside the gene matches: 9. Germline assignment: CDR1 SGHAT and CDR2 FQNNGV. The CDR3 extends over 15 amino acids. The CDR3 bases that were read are TGTGCCAGCAGCTTGCTAGCGGGGCTTGGGGGGACC. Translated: CASSLLAGLGGT. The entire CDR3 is CASSLLAGLGGTQYF.

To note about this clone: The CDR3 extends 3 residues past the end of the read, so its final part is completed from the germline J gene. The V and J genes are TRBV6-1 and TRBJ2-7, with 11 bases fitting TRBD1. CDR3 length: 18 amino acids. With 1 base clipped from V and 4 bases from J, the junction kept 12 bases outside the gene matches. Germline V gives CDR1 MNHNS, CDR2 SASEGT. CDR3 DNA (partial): TGTGCCAGCAGTGAAGAAACGTTGGCGTGGGACAGGGGGTACGAG. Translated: CASSEETLAWDRGYE. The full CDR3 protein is CASSEETLAWDRGYEQYF.

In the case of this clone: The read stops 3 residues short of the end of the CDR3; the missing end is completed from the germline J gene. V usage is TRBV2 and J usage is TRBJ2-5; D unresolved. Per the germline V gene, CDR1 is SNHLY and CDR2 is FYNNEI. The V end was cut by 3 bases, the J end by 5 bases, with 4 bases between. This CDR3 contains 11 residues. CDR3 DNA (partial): TGTGCCAGCAGTGAGAGGGAGACC. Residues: CASSERET. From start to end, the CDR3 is CASSERETQYF. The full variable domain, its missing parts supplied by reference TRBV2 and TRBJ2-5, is EPEVTQTPSHQVTQMGQEVILRCVPISNHLYFYWYRQILGQKVEFLVSFYNNEISEKSEIFDDQFSVERPDGSNFTLKIRSTKLEDSAMYFCASSERETQYFGPGTRLLVL.